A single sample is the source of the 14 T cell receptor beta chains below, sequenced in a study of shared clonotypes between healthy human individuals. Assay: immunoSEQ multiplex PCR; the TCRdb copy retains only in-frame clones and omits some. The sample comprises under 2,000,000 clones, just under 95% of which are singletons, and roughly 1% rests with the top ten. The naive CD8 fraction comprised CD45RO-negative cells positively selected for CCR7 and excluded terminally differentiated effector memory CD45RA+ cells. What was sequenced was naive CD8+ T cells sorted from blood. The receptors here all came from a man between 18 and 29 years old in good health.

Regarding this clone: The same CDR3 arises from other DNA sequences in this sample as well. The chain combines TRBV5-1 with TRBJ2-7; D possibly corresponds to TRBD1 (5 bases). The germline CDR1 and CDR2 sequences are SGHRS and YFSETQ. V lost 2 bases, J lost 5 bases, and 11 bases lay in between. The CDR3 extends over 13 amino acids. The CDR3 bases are TGCGCCAGCAGCTTCGGTCAGGGTCACGAGCAGTACTTC. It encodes CASSFGQGHEQYF. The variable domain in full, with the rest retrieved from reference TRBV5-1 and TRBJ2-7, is KAGVTQTPRYLIKTRGQQVTLSCSPISGHRSVSWYQQTPGQGLQFLFEYFSETQRNKGNFPGRFSGRQFSNSRSEMNVSTLELGDSALYLCASSFGQGHEQYFGPGTRLTVT.

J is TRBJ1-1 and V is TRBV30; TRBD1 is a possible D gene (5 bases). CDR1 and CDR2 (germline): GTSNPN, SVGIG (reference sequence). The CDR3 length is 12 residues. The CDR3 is CACFQGRTEAFF. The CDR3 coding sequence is TGTGCTTGCTTCCAGGGCCGGACTGAAGCTTTCTTT.

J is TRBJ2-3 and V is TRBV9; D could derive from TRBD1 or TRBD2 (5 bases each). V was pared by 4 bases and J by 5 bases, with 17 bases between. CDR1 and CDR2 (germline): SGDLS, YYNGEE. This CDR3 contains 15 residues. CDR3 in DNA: TGTGCCAGCAGCTCAGAGGGGCAGTCGGGAGATACGCAGTATTTT. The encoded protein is CASSSEGQSGDTQYF.

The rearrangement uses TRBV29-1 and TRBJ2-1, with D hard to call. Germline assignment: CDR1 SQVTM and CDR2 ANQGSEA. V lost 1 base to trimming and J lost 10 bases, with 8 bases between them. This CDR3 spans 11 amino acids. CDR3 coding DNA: TGCAGCGTTGAAGTGGAGCTAGAGCAGTTCTTC. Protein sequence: CSVEVELEQFF.

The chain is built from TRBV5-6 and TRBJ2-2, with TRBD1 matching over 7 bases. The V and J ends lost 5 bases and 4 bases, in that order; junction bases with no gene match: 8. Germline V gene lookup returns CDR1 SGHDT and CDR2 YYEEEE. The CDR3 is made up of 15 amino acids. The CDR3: CASRRQGSGTGELFF. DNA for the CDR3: TGTGCCAGCAGGCGACAGGGTTCGGGCACCGGGGAGCTGTTTTTT.

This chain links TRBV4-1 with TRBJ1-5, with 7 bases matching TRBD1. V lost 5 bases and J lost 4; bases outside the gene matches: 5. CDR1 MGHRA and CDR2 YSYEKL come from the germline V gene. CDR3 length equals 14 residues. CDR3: CASSYRTGNQPQHF. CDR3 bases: TGCGCCAGCAGCTACCGGACAGGAAATCAGCCCCAGCATTTT.

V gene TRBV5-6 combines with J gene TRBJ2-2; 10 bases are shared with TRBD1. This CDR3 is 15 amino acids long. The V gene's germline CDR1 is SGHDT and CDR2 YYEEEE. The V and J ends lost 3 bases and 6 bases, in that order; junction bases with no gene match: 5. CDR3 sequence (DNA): TGTGCCAGCAGCTGGGGGACAGGGGTAGCCGGGGAGCTGTTTTTT. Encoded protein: CASSWGTGVAGELFF.

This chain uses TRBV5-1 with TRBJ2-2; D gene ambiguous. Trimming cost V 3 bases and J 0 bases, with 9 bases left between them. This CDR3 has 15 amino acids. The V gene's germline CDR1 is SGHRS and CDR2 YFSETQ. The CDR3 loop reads CASSSAVTNTGELFF. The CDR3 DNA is TGCGCCAGCAGCTCCGCGGTCACGAACACCGGGGAGCTGTTTTTT. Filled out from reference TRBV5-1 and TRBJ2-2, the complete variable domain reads KAGVTQTPRYLIKTRGQQVTLSCSPISGHRSVSWYQQTPGQGLQFLFEYFSETQRNKGNFPGRFSGRQFSNSRSEMNVSTLELGDSALYLCASSSAVTNTGELFFGEGSRLTVL.

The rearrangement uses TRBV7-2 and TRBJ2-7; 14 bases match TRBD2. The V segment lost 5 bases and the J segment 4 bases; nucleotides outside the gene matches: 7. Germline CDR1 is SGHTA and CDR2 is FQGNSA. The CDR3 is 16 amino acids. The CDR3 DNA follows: TGTGCCAGCAGCGTGGGACTAGCGGGAGTGGGGTACGAGCAGTACTTC. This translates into CASSVGLAGVGYEQYF.

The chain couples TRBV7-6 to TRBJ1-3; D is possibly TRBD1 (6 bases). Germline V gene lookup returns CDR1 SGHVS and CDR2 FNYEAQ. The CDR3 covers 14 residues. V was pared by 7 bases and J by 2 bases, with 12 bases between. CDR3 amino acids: CASTGGAAGNTIYF. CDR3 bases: TGTGCCAGCACGGGGGGCGCCGCTGGAAACACCATATATTTT.

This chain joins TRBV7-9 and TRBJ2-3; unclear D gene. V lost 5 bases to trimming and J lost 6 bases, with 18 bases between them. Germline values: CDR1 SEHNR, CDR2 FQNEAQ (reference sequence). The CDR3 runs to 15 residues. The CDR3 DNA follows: TGTGCCAGCAGCCCCTCCGAGGCAGGTAGCGATACGCAGTATTTT. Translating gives CASSPSEAGSDTQYF.

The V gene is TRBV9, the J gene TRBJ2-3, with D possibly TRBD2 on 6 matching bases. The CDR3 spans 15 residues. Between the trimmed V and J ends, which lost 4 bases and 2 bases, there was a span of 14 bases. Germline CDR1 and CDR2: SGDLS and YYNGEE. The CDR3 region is CASSPSGGNTDTQYF. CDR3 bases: TGTGCCAGCAGCCCCAGCGGCGGGAACACAGATACGCAGTATTTT.

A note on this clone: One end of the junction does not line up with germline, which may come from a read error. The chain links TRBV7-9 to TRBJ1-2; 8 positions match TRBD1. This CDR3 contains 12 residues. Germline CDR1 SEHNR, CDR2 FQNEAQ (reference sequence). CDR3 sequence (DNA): TGTGCCAGCAGATTCGACAGGGGCTTGGCGCTATTC. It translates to CASRFDRGLALF.

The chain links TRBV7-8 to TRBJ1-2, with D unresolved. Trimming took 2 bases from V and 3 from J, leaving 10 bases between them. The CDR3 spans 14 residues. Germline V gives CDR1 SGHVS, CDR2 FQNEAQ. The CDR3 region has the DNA TGTGCCAGCAGCTTATCCGACGGACACTATGGCTACACCTTC. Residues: CASSLSDGHYGYTF. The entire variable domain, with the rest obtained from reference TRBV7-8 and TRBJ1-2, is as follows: GAGVSQSPRYKVAKRGQDVALRCDPISGHVSLFWYQQALGQGPEFLTYFQNEAQLDKSGLPSDRFFAERPEGSVSTLKIQRTQQEDSAVYLCASSLSDGHYGYTFGSGTRLTVV.